This T cell receptor beta chain was retrieved from a study of long-term antiretroviral therapy in people with HIV. immunoSEQ v3.0 was run at survey level. Repertoires were generated with immunoSEQ multiplex PCR, while TCRdb's copy carries only in-frame clones and drops some. The top ten hold roughly a tenth of the sample, which has some 20,000 clones, roughly 86% seen once. In germline, CDR1 is SGHRS, CDR2 YFSETQ. V lost 6 bases to trimming and J lost 0 bases, with 12 bases between them. The CDR3 runs to 15 residues. Sequencing used unsorted PBMCs, obtained 0.5 years after starting antiretroviral therapy. The receptor was derived from a man aged 35 to 55 with HIV. V gene TRBV5-1 combines with J gene TRBJ1-4; the D is unclear. DNA for the CDR3: TGCGCCAGCAATAAAGCCGGAGCAACTAATGAAAAACTGTTTTTT. Its protein is CASNKAGATNEKLFF.